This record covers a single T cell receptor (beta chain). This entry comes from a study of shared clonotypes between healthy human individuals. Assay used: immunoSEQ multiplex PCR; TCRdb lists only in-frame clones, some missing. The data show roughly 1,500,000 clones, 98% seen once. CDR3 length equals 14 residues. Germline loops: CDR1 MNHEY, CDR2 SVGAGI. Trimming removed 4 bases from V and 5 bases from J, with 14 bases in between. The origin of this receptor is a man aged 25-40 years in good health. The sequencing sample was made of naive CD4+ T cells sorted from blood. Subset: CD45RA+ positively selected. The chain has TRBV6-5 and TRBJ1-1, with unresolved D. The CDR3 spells CASSFVGFGTEAFF. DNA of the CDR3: TGTGCCAGCAGTTTCGTCGGTTTCGGAACTGAAGCTTTCTTT.